A single sample gave rise to the 4 T cell receptor beta chains below, sequenced in a study of T cells after yellow fever vaccination. From the 5' RACE reads, TCRdb called clonotypes with MiXCR, one entry per CDR3 protein. The data contain 250,000 to 300,000 distinct CDR3 sequences, 7.5% to 9.5% of them seen just once; the ten biggest clones take up approximately 3.3%. The material sequenced was CD4+ T cells sorted from PBMCs, taken 5 days after the yellow fever booster vaccination. These receptors were collected from a man aged 18-30 years who received the YFV17D yellow fever vaccine.

This clonotype has only a few counts. The V call is TRBV28, the J call TRBJ1-6; 8 bases line up with TRBD1. The CDR3 has 15 residues. Trimming removed 3 bases from V and 7 bases from J; junction bases left unmatched: 5. CDR1 is MDHEN, CDR2 SYDVKM, per germline. CDR3 in amino acids: CASSLAGTGNSPLHF. The CDR3 DNA reads TGTGCCAGCAGTTTGGCCGGGACAGGAAATTCACCCCTCCACTTT.

V gene TRBV9 combines with J gene TRBJ2-5, with D perhaps matching TRBD1 or TRBD2 (5 bases each). The CDR3 is 13 residues long. Germline loops: CDR1 SGDLS, CDR2 YYNGEE. The germline V and J ends were trimmed by 1 base and 5 bases, with 9 bases remaining between them. DNA for the CDR3: TGTGCCAGCAGCGTATACGGGGCTGAGACCCAGTACTTC. Amino acids: CASSVYGAETQYF.

This clonotype was seen many times. The chain couples TRBV4-3 to TRBJ2-3; 7 bases match TRBD2. The CDR3 has 16 amino acids. CDR1 is LGHNA and CDR2 is YSLEER in the germline V gene. Trimming cost V 2 bases and J 3 bases; bases outside gene matches: 8. The CDR3 is CASSQWRGMGTDTQYF. In nucleotides, the CDR3 is TGCGCCAGCAGCCAATGGCGGGGGATGGGGACAGATACGCAGTATTTT.

This chain links TRBV21-1 with TRBJ1-5. TRBV21-1 has pseudogene status. The CDR3 is made up of 14 amino acids. The CDR3 DNA sequence: TGTGCCAGCAACCGGACGGAGTACAATCAGCCCCAGCATTTT. Protein sequence: CASNRTEYNQPQHF.